One and the same sample provided the 9 T cell receptor beta chains below, sequenced in a study of beta chain features in type 1 diabetes. The isolated RNA, all of it, was reverse transcribed, so expressed TCRB transcripts were what got sequenced. Using immunoSEQ multiplex PCR, the repertoire was profiled, and TCRdb retains in-frame clones only, with some absent. The top ten clones hold around 0.7% of a sample with 140,000 or so clones, 9% to 9.5% of them seen once. Specimen: central memory CD4+ T cells from blood. Every receptor here comes from a young man in good health.

V usage is TRBV7-6 and J usage is TRBJ2-3, with 9 bases lining up with TRBD2. The V gene's germline CDR1 is SGHVS and CDR2 FNYEAQ. The V and J ends lost 1 base and 5 bases, in that order; junction bases with no gene match: 7. CDR3 size: 16 residues. This CDR3 reads CASSLVPSGVGDTQYF. The CDR3 nucleotides are TGTGCCAGCAGCTTAGTACCTAGCGGGGTCGGAGATACGCAGTATTTT.

The chain uses TRBV18 and TRBJ2-5; TRBD2 matches 11 bases. The CDR3 has 14 amino acids. With V trimmed by 6 bases and J by 5 bases, 5 bases remained unmatched. CDR1 and CDR2 from the germline V gene are KGHSH and LQKENI. The CDR3 reads CASSPGTSGETQYF. The CDR3 DNA is TGTGCCAGCTCGCCCGGGACTAGCGGTGAGACCCAGTACTTC.

The chain has TRBV5-1 and TRBJ1-1; 8 bases match TRBD1. CDR1 is SGHRS and CDR2 is YFSETQ in the germline V gene. CDR3 length equals 13 residues. The V segment lost 4 bases and the J segment 6 bases; nucleotides outside the gene matches: 5. CDR3 sequence: CASSGQGIAEAFF. CDR3 in DNA: TGCGCCAGCAGCGGACAGGGAATCGCTGAAGCTTTCTTT.

This clone came up many times. The rearrangement joins TRBV29-1 to TRBJ2-5; the match to TRBD2 covers 9 bases. V was clipped by 7 bases and J by 7 bases; unmatched bases: 13. Per germline, CDR1 SQVTM and CDR2 ANQGSEA. CDR3 length: 14 residues. The chain's CDR3 is CSAATRGGLGTQYF. As DNA, the CDR3 is TGCAGCGCCGCGACGCGGGGGGGCCTGGGGACCCAGTACTTC.

This clone was seen more than once but under ten times. The chain uses TRBV7-2 and TRBJ1-1; D unresolved. CDR1 is SGHTA, CDR2 FQGNSA, per germline. The CDR3 has 13 amino acids. The V end lost 1 base, the J end lost 8 bases, and 11 bases lay between the germline ends. CDR3 region: CASSLESGEEAFF. The CDR3, as DNA: TGTGCCAGCAGCTTAGAATCCGGGGAGGAAGCTTTCTTT.

V usage is TRBV9 and J usage is TRBJ2-7, with TRBD2 matching 12 bases. The CDR3 has 16 amino acids. V shed 3 bases, J shed 0 bases, and the junction held 4 bases outside the gene matches. From germline, CDR1 is SGDLS and CDR2 YYNGEE. The CDR3 loop is CASSALAGGSSYEQYF. CDR3 bases: TGTGCCAGCAGCGCCCTAGCGGGGGGGAGCTCCTACGAGCAGTACTTC. The full variable domain, completed using reference TRBV9 and TRBJ2-7, is DSGVTQTPKHLITATGQRVTLRCSPRSGDLSVYWYQQSLDQGLQFLIQYYNGEERAKGNILERFSAQQFPDLHSELNLSSLELGDSALYFCASSALAGGSSYEQYFGPGTRLTVT.

The J gene is TRBJ2-1, the V gene TRBV5-4; no firm D call. Germline CDR1 SGHNT, CDR2 YYREEE (reference sequence). V lost 3 bases and J lost 8, with 6 bases in between. The CDR3 sequence is 11 residues long. The CDR3 DNA reads as TGTGCCAGCAGCTCCCCTTATGAGCAGTTCTTC. It is translated as CASSSPYEQFF.

This chain connects TRBV2 to TRBJ1-1; TRBD1 aligns across 8 bases. The CDR3 sequence is 14 residues long. V gave up 6 bases and J gave up 1 base; unmatched junction bases: 4. Per the germline V gene, CDR1 is SNHLY and CDR2 is FYNNEI. CDR3 bases: TGTGCCAGCAGAGGACAGGGTGAGAACACTGAAGCTTTCTTT. Translating gives CASRGQGENTEAFF.

There are a few counts of this clone. This chain uses TRBV7-2 with TRBJ2-2; TRBD1 aligns across 10 bases. The CDR3 runs 16 residues. With V trimmed by 5 bases and J by 5 bases, 8 bases remained unmatched. Germline V gives CDR1 SGHTA, CDR2 FQGNSA. This CDR3 is CASSIRQGARTGELFF. The CDR3, as DNA: TGTGCCAGCAGCATACGACAGGGGGCGCGGACCGGGGAGCTGTTTTTT.